The 29 T cell receptor beta chains in this list originate from one sample, sequenced in a study of blood T cell repertoires in COVID-19. Libraries were prepared by immunoSEQ multiplex PCR; TCRdb keeps only in-frame clonotypes and omits some of them. This sample has some 96,000 clones; almost 90% occur once, and the top ten carry about 4.6%. Specimen: peripheral blood. The receptors here all came from a human donor in a cohort sampled during active COVID-19.

The chain has TRBV7-9 and TRBJ1-1; 8 positions match TRBD1. This CDR3 spans 13 amino acids. V gave up 3 bases and J gave up 7 bases; unmatched junction bases: 4. Per germline, CDR1 SEHNR and CDR2 FQNEAQ (reference sequence). The CDR3 reads CASSFPGTGEAFF. The CDR3 DNA reads as TGTGCCAGCAGCTTTCCCGGGACAGGTGAAGCTTTCTTT.

The chain joins TRBV7-9 to TRBJ2-7; unclear D gene. CDR3 length: 15 residues. CDR1 and CDR2 (germline): SEHNR, FQNEAQ (reference sequence). With 4 bases removed from V and 2 bases from J, the gap between germline ends came to 15 bases. Here the CDR3 DNA reads TGTGCCAGCAGCTCTCGCCGAAGCGTCACCTACGAGCAGTACTTC. This gives the protein CASSSRRSVTYEQYF. The entire variable domain, with the rest obtained from reference TRBV7-9 and TRBJ2-7, is as follows: DTGVSQNPRHKITKRGQNVTFRCDPISEHNRLYWYRQTLGQGPEFLTYFQNEAQLEKSRLLSDRFSAERPKGSFSTLEIQRTEQGDSAMYLCASSSRRSVTYEQYFGPGTRLTVT.

CDR3 loop: CASSSSGSTANTEAFF. The CDR3 DNA reads as TGTGCCAGCTCATCGTCGGGATCTACGGCGAACACTGAAGCTTTCTTT. J is TRBJ1-1 and V is TRBV18; D is uncertain. Trimming removed 5 bases from V and 1 base from J, with 17 bases in between. The germline V gene has CDR1 KGHSH and CDR2 LQKENI. The CDR3 consists of 16 residues.

The chain has TRBV5-4 and TRBJ2-7; 10 bases match TRBD2. The V and J ends lost 0 bases and 3 bases, in that order; junction bases with no gene match: 3. Germline V gene data show CDR1 as SGHNT and CDR2 as YYREEE (reference sequence). CDR3 length equals 15 residues. The CDR3 protein is CASSLASGSNYEQYF. CDR3 nucleotides: TGTGCCAGCAGCTTGGCTAGCGGGAGCAACTACGAGCAGTACTTC.

The J gene is TRBJ2-4, the V gene TRBV14; D possibly corresponds to TRBD2 (5 bases). Germline loops: CDR1 SGHDN, CDR2 FVKESK. V lost 4 bases and J 7 bases, leaving 20 bases between the germline ends. The CDR3 runs to 16 residues. In DNA, the CDR3 is TGTGCCAGCAGCCTTTGGACGGGAAACGGGAAGAACATTCAGTACTTC. Amino acids: CASSLWTGNGKNIQYF.

This clone was detected only a few times. This chain joins TRBV6-1 and TRBJ2-2; no clear D. The V and J ends lost 0 bases and 6 bases respectively, with 11 bases between them. The length of the CDR3 is 15 residues. Germline values: CDR1 MNHNS, CDR2 SASEGT. The chain's CDR3 is CASSEAGLLSGELFF. CDR3 DNA sequence: TGTGCCAGCAGTGAAGCTGGTCTACTGTCCGGGGAGCTGTTTTTT.

This sequence joins TRBV14 and TRBJ2-1, with 8 bases matching TRBD2. The germline V gene encodes CDR1 SGHDN and CDR2 FVKESK. This CDR3 has 16 residues. V was clipped by 2 bases and J by 6 bases; unmatched bases: 9. The CDR3 DNA sequence: TGTGCCAGCAGCCAACTTGCGGGAGGCCCGGGCAATGAGCAGTTCTTC. This translates into CASSQLAGGPGNEQFF.

This clone occurred once. The J gene is TRBJ2-5, the V gene TRBV4-3, with TRBD2 identical over 9 bases. The CDR3 is 15 amino acids. Trimming at V came to 0 bases and at J to 5 bases, leaving 4 bases not matched to a gene. CDR1 is LGHNA and CDR2 is YSLEER in the germline V gene. CDR3 sequence (DNA): TGCGCCAGCAGCCAAGAGGGCACTAGCGGGGAGACCCAGTACTTC. This sequence encodes CASSQEGTSGETQYF.

The V call is TRBV7-6, the J call TRBJ1-3; TRBD1 aligns across 7 bases. The length of the CDR3 is 15 residues. The germline V gene encodes CDR1 SGHVS and CDR2 FNYEAQ. V lost 5 bases to trimming and J lost 7 bases; unmatched junction nucleotides: 11. CDR3 sequence (DNA): TGTGCCAGCAGCCACGGGACAGTTTCACCTAACACCATATATTTT. Translating gives CASSHGTVSPNTIYF.

The gene calls are TRBV20-1 and TRBJ1-3, with D possibly matching TRBD1 (5 bases). The V gene's germline CDR1 is DFQATT and CDR2 SNEGSKA (reference sequence). This CDR3 region has 15 residues. Trimming removed 3 bases at V and 0 bases at J, with 12 bases between. As DNA, the CDR3 is TGCAGTGCTAGTCTGGGGCAACCCTCTGGAAACACCATATATTTT. Protein product: CSASLGQPSGNTIYF.

The CDR3 region is CASSPDTGDLNYGYTF. CDR3 DNA sequence: TGTGCCAGCAGTCCTGATACAGGGGACCTTAACTATGGCTACACCTTC. The chain links TRBV27 to TRBJ1-2, with 7 bases matching TRBD1. Germline V gene data show CDR1 as MNHEY and CDR2 as SMNVEV (reference sequence). V was pared by 5 bases and J by 1 base, with 10 bases of the junction left unmatched. The CDR3 has 16 amino acids.

The V call is TRBV28, the J call TRBJ2-7; D possibly corresponds to TRBD2 (7 bases). Germline V gives CDR1 MDHEN, CDR2 SYDVKM. This CDR3 spans 15 amino acids. The V gene lost 10 bases and the J gene lost 1 base, with 20 bases spanning the gap. The chain's CDR3 is CATHSGGAGSYEQYF. CDR3 DNA: TGTGCCACCCACTCTGGGGGGGCTGGTTCCTACGAGCAGTACTTC.

The chain uses TRBV12-3 or TRBV12-4 and TRBJ2-3; TRBD1 matches 8 bases. The V segment lost 7 bases and the J segment 4 bases; nucleotides outside the gene matches: 4. The CDR3 has 13 amino acids. The CDR3 loop reads CASTRTGPDTQYF. The DNA of the CDR3 is TGTGCCAGCACCAGGACAGGGCCAGATACGCAGTATTTT.

The chain employs TRBV2 and TRBJ1-5; tentative D call: TRBD1 (6 bases). Germline CDR1 SNHLY, CDR2 FYNNEI. V dropped 4 bases and J dropped 9 bases, with 13 bases sitting between them. CDR3 length: 13 residues. CDR3: CASSGSGAGPQHF. Written as DNA, the CDR3 is TGTGCCAGCAGTGGATCAGGGGCTGGGCCCCAGCATTTT.

The chain carries TRBV7-6 and TRBJ1-1; tentatively, D is TRBD1 (5 bases). Germline CDR1 reads SGHVS; CDR2 reads FNYEAQ. V lost 5 bases, J lost 3 bases, and 16 bases lay in between. The CDR3 is 15 residues long. CDR3: CASSPSPGSDTEAFF. The DNA of the CDR3 is TGTGCCAGCAGCCCAAGCCCAGGGTCAGACACTGAAGCTTTCTTT.

This chain connects TRBV9 to TRBJ1-2; D might be TRBD1 (5 bases). The CDR3 runs 13 residues. Germline CDR1 SGDLS, CDR2 YYNGEE. The germline V and J ends were trimmed by 1 base and 5 bases, with 9 bases remaining between them. The chain's CDR3 is CASSVQGSYGYTF. Here the CDR3 DNA reads TGTGCCAGCAGCGTACAGGGTTCTTATGGCTACACCTTC.

The chain's CDR3 is CASTPLSGSQGEQFF. Here the CDR3 DNA reads TGTGCCAGCACCCCCCTCAGCGGGAGCCAGGGTGAGCAGTTCTTC. The chain is built from TRBV9 and TRBJ2-1, with TRBD2 matching over 8 bases. Germline V gives CDR1 SGDLS, CDR2 YYNGEE. The CDR3 is 15 residues long. The J segment lost 9 bases and the V segment lost 6 bases, leaving 14 bases of the junction unmatched.

This sequence joins TRBV5-6 and TRBJ2-7; 8 bases fit TRBD1. The CDR3 length is 13 residues. After removal of 7 bases from V and 6 bases from J, the junction contained 9 bases not matched to a gene. Germline CDR1 reads SGHDT; CDR2 reads YYEEEE. The CDR3 coding sequence is TGTGCCAGCTGTGGACAGGGCAGATCCGAGCAGTACTTC. It codes for CASCGQGRSEQYF. The full variable domain, rest sourced from reference TRBV5-6 and TRBJ2-7, is DAGVTQSPTHLIKTRGQQVTLRCSPKSGHDTVSWYQQALGQGPQFIFQYYEEEERQRGNFPDRFSGHQFPNYSSELNVNALLLGDSALYLCASCGQGRSEQYFGPGTRLTVT.

V and J are TRBV19 and TRBJ1-5; TRBD1 might be the D (6 bases). The V gene lost 5 bases and the J gene lost 13 bases, with 18 bases spanning the gap. CDR1 and CDR2 (germline): LNHDA, SQIVND (reference sequence). This CDR3 has 13 residues. CDR3 coding DNA: TGTGCCAGTAGTTTTCCCCGGACAGCCATACAGCATTTT. This gives the protein CASSFPRTAIQHF.

The genes are TRBV24-1 and TRBJ2-2; 9 bases are shared with TRBD1. The CDR3 totals 17 residues. V was clipped by 0 bases and J by 5 bases; unmatched bases: 6. Germline loops: CDR1 KGHDR, CDR2 SFDVKD. Here the CDR3 DNA reads TGTGCCACCAGTGATTTGTCGCCGGGACAGGGAACCGGGGAGCTGTTTTTT. It is translated as CATSDLSPGQGTGELFF.

The chain carries TRBV6-1 and TRBJ2-7; no reliable D call. The CDR3 consists of 13 residues. Germline CDR1 and CDR2: MNHNS and SASEGT. The V end lost 2 bases, the J end lost 3 bases, and 8 bases lay between the germline ends. The CDR3 loop is CASSEKTLYEQYF. The CDR3 DNA is TGTGCCAGCAGTGAAAAGACTCTCTACGAGCAGTACTTC.

CDR3 sequence: CASSDRWGGYEQYF. The CDR3 coding sequence is TGTGCCAGCAGCGACAGGTGGGGGGGATACGAGCAGTACTTC. V gene TRBV6-5 combines with J gene TRBJ2-7; D may be TRBD2 (7 bases). The CDR3 spans 14 residues. Germline assignment: CDR1 MNHEY and CDR2 SVGAGI. Trimming shortened V by 6 bases and J by 4 bases, and 16 bases separated the two germline ends.

This clone has only a few counts. This rearrangement joins TRBV6-5 to TRBJ1-2; perhaps TRBD1 as D (5 bases). CDR3 length equals 13 residues. CDR1 and CDR2 (germline): MNHEY, SVGAGI. Between the trimmed V and J ends, which lost 4 bases and 2 bases, there was a span of 8 bases. As DNA, the CDR3 is TGTGCCAGCAGTTTTGGGGCGAACTATGGCTACACCTTC. Translated, it gives CASSFGANYGYTF.

The chain is built from TRBV3-1 (or the pseudogene TRBV3-2) and TRBJ2-1, with 8 bases that match TRBD2. The CDR3 has 16 residues. CDR1 and CDR2 from the germline V gene are LGHDT and YNNKEL (reference sequence). Unmatched junction bases numbered 8, after V lost 4 bases and J lost 3 bases. In DNA, the CDR3 is TGTGCCAGCAGCCCCCTTGCCGGGAGGGACTACAATGAGCAGTTCTTC. As protein: CASSPLAGRDYNEQFF.

The chain uses TRBV4-1 and TRBJ2-1, with 12 nucleotides matching TRBD2. There are 20 residues in the CDR3. Germline V gene lookup returns CDR1 MGHRA and CDR2 YSYEKL. The ends lost 0 bases at V and 0 bases at J; junction bases unmatched: 9. The CDR3 nucleotides are TGCGCCAGCAGCCAAGATCTGACTAGCGGGAGCCGAGGCTCCTACAATGAGCAGTTCTTC. It yields the protein CASSQDLTSGSRGSYNEQFF.

The chain employs TRBV7-2 and TRBJ1-2; the match to TRBD1 covers 7 bases. The junction had 10 bases not matched to a gene; V was cut back by 5 bases and J by 10 bases. From germline, CDR1 is SGHTA and CDR2 FQGNSA. The CDR3 spans 13 residues. CDR3 DNA: TGTGCCAGCAGCCTTGACAGGGAAGGACTCTACACCTTC. Its translation is CASSLDREGLYTF.

This chain joins TRBV6-5 and TRBJ2-7, with D possibly TRBD1 on 6 matching bases. Germline V gene lookup returns CDR1 MNHEY and CDR2 SVGAGI. V was shortened by 2 bases and J by 5 bases, with 13 bases between the two germline ends. This CDR3 is built from 14 residues. This CDR3 is CASSYATGTHEQYF. CDR3 nucleotides: TGTGCCAGCAGTTACGCCACAGGGACCCACGAGCAGTACTTC.

The chain carries TRBV5-6 and TRBJ2-2; 13 bases match TRBD2. Germline assignment: CDR1 SGHDT and CDR2 YYEEEE. Germline trimming cut 4 bases from V and 5 bases from J; bases unmatched to any gene: 8. This CDR3 region has 17 residues. CDR3 in DNA: TGTGCCAGCAGCAACGGACTAGCGGGAGTTCATACCGGGGAGCTGTTTTTT. This codes for CASSNGLAGVHTGELFF. The full variable domain, completed using reference TRBV5-6 and TRBJ2-2, is DAGVTQSPTHLIKTRGQQVTLRCSPKSGHDTVSWYQQALGQGPQFIFQYYEEEERQRGNFPDRFSGHQFPNYSSELNVNALLLGDSALYLCASSNGLAGVHTGELFFGEGSRLTVL.

The V and J genes are TRBV21-1 and TRBJ1-5; the table's D call TRBD1 went unverified against the DNA. TRBV21-1 is described as a pseudogene. The CDR3 spans 15 residues. The CDR3 DNA reads as TGTGCCAGCACTCTCCGACAGGGACAAGGCGAGCCCCAGCATTTT. It yields the protein CASTLRQGQGEPQHF.